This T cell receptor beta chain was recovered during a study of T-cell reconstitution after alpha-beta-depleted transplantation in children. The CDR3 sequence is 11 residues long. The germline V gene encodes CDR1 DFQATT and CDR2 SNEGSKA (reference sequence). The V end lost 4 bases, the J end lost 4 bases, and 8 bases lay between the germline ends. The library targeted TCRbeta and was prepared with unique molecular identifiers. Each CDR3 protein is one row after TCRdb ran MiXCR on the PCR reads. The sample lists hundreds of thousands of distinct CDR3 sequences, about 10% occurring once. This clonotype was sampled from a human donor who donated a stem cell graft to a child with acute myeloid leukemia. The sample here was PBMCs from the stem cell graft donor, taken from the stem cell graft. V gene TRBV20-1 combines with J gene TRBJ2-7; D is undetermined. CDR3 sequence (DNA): TGCAGTGCTATCCCGCGGTACGAGCAGTACTTC. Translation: CSAIPRYEQYF.